The 32 T cell receptor beta chains listed next were all sequenced from one sample in a study of blood T cells in healthy people across ages. Primed by a sample-barcoded 5' primer and a J-beta primer mix, a second PCR proceeded for roughly 7 to 11 cycles. MiXCR, applied by TCRdb to the 5' RACE reads, yields one record per CDR3 protein. The table includes 1.4 million to 1.5 million distinct CDR3 sequences, 40% to 50% detected once. Specimen: blood. Source of these receptors: a woman aged 18-35 years in good health.

The J gene is TRBJ2-5, the V gene TRBV6-5, with 10 bases lining up with TRBD2. Per germline, CDR1 MNHEY and CDR2 SVGAGI. The CDR3 is 18 amino acids. Unmatched junction bases numbered 13, after V lost 2 bases and J lost 4 bases. In DNA, the CDR3 is TGTGCCAGCAGTTACGACACCCCATCTAGCGGGAGTGGAGAGACCCAGTACTTC. It yields the protein CASSYDTPSSGSGETQYF.

V usage is TRBV5-1 and J usage is TRBJ2-6; D is undetermined. Trimming pared 1 base from V and 4 bases from J, leaving 15 bases between. CDR3 length: 17 residues. Germline V gene data show CDR1 as SGHRS and CDR2 as YFSETQ. The CDR3 reads CASSLPSGTAGANVLTF. The DNA for the CDR3 is TGCGCCAGCAGCTTGCCCAGTGGTACGGCCGGGGCCAACGTCCTGACTTTC.

The chain couples TRBV29-1 to TRBJ2-3, with 8 bases identical to TRBD2. The CDR3 extends over 15 amino acids. The V segment lost 3 bases and the J segment 2 bases; nucleotides outside the gene matches: 7. Per germline, CDR1 SQVTM and CDR2 ANQGSEA. The CDR3 spells CSVDGTRGPTDTQYF. DNA for the CDR3: TGCAGCGTTGATGGGACTAGGGGACCCACAGATACGCAGTATTTT.

The chain couples TRBV7-9 to TRBJ2-3, with D possibly being TRBD2 (5 bases). Trimming stripped 6 bases from V and 3 bases from J, with 19 bases between. This CDR3 region has 16 residues. Germline V lookup: CDR1 SEHNR, CDR2 FQNEAQ (reference sequence). The CDR3 nucleotides are TGTGCCAGCAGAGACCTAGCAGGCGGCGGAACAGATACGCAGTATTTT. It is translated as CASRDLAGGGTDTQYF.

The CDR3 reads CASSLGQGRVTDTQYF. The CDR3 DNA follows: TGTGCCAGCAGCTTAGGACAGGGGCGGGTCACAGATACGCAGTATTTT. The rearrangement joins TRBV11-2 to TRBJ2-3, with TRBD1 matching over 8 bases. Trimming at V came to 1 base and at J to 2 bases, leaving 5 bases not matched to a gene. Germline V lookup: CDR1 SGHAT, CDR2 FQNNGV. CDR3 length equals 16 residues.

V and J are TRBV3-1 and TRBJ2-1; 7 bases are a match to TRBD2. The germline CDR1 and CDR2 sequences are LGHDT and YNNKEL (reference sequence). The CDR3 has 14 residues. V lost 7 bases to trimming and J lost 4 bases; unmatched junction nucleotides: 7. The CDR3 protein is CASMARGEYNEQFF. In DNA, the CDR3 is TGTGCCAGCATGGCCCGGGGGGAATACAATGAGCAGTTCTTC.

The chain carries TRBV10-3 and TRBJ2-7, with D possibly matching TRBD2 (5 bases). Germline V gene sequence: CDR1 ENHRY, CDR2 SYGVKD. The CDR3 loop spans 13 amino acids. V lost 4 bases and J lost 5, with 12 bases in between. CDR3 bases: TGTGCCATCAGTGGGTCCTTGGAGGACGAGCAGTACTTC. Protein: CAISGSLEDEQYF.

V is TRBV7-9 and J is TRBJ1-5, with 7 bases that match TRBD1. Germline lookup yields CDR1 SEHNR and CDR2 FQNEAQ (reference sequence). The CDR3 covers 16 residues. J was trimmed by 3 bases and V by 0 bases; bases with no gene match: 5. Here the CDR3 DNA reads TGTGCCAGCAGCTTAGCGCGGGGACAGACCAATCAGCCCCAGCATTTT. Translation: CASSLARGQTNQPQHF.

The rearrangement joins TRBV28 to TRBJ2-1; a possible D gene is TRBD2 (5 bases). The V gene's germline CDR1 is MDHEN and CDR2 SYDVKM. Trimming pared 6 bases from V and 0 bases from J, leaving 9 bases between. The CDR3 sequence is 14 residues long. The CDR3 nucleotides read TGTGCCAGCAGGGAAACTAGCTCCTACAATGAGCAGTTCTTC. Its protein is CASRETSSYNEQFF.

This clonotype was observed a few times. The J gene is TRBJ2-1, the V gene TRBV20-1, with TRBD1 identical over 9 bases. Trimming cost V 3 bases and J 10 bases; bases outside gene matches: 13. This CDR3 has 15 amino acids. Germline loops: CDR1 DFQATT, CDR2 SNEGSKA (reference sequence). Here the CDR3 reads CSASLMGQGFREQFF. CDR3 nucleotide sequence: TGCAGTGCTAGCCTTATGGGACAGGGTTTTAGAGAGCAGTTCTTC.

This clonotype has just a few counts. The CDR3 DNA reads as TGTGCCAGCAGTGACTCAGCGGGAGGGCCAGATACGCAGTATTTT. This encodes CASSDSAGGPDTQYF. V usage is TRBV6-4 and J usage is TRBJ2-3; 10 positions agree with TRBD2. Trimming at V came to 0 bases and at J to 4 bases, leaving 1 base not matched to a gene. The CDR3 runs 15 residues. Germline CDR1 is MRHNA and CDR2 is SNTAGT.

This chain connects TRBV5-1 to TRBJ2-1; 11 nucleotides align to TRBD2. The CDR3 covers 17 residues. Germline trimming cut 0 bases from V and 9 bases from J; bases unmatched to any gene: 11. Germline lookup yields CDR1 SGHRS and CDR2 YFSETQ. CDR3 amino acids: CASSLGLAGGSHVEQFF. The CDR3 DNA sequence: TGCGCCAGCAGCTTGGGGCTAGCGGGGGGTTCGCATGTTGAGCAGTTCTTC.

CDR3 DNA: TGTGCCAGCAGCTTAGCGCTAGGACTAACCTACAATGAGCAGTTCTTC. Its translation is CASSLALGLTYNEQFF. The chain employs TRBV7-9 and TRBJ2-1; D may be TRBD2 (6 bases). The V gene lost 0 bases and the J gene lost 2 bases, with 11 bases spanning the gap. Per the germline V gene, CDR1 is SEHNR and CDR2 is FQNEAQ (reference sequence). The CDR3 runs 16 residues.

This clonotype was detected a few times. The chain is built from TRBV10-3 and TRBJ1-2, with TRBD1 identical over 9 bases. This CDR3 comprises 14 residues. The ends lost 5 bases at V and 1 base at J; junction bases unmatched: 2. Per the germline V gene, CDR1 is ENHRY and CDR2 is SYGVKD. The CDR3 loop is CAISSDRGNYGYTF. Written as DNA, the CDR3 is TGTGCCATCAGTTCGGACAGGGGTAACTATGGCTACACCTTC.

This clonotype appeared a single time. This is likely a read error, given that the CDR3 carries no conserved phenylalanine or tryptophan at its end. CDR3 sequence (DNA): TGCAGTGCTGTACCTTTGGGGCAGGGGGTCACAGATACGCAGTATTAT. Translating it yields CSAVPLGQGVTDTQYY. The gene calls are TRBV20-1 and TRBJ2-3, with TRBD1 identical over 7 bases. Germline V lookup: CDR1 DFQATT, CDR2 SNEGSKA (reference sequence). The CDR3 totals 16 residues. Germline trimming cut 5 bases from V and 2 bases from J; bases unmatched to any gene: 13.

V gene TRBV6-5 combines with J gene TRBJ1-2, with 8 nucleotides matching TRBD1. Germline CDR1 is MNHEY and CDR2 is SVGAGI. J was trimmed by 13 bases and V by 5 bases; bases with no gene match: 9. This CDR3 contains 12 residues. In DNA form, the CDR3 reads TGTGCCAGCAGTCTCGACAGGGGAGGTTTCACCTTC. Protein product: CASSLDRGGFTF.

This sequence joins TRBV7-9 and TRBJ2-1; 12 bases fit TRBD2. J was trimmed by 7 bases and V by 1 base; bases with no gene match: 8. Germline values: CDR1 SEHNR, CDR2 FQNEAQ (reference sequence). CDR3 length: 17 residues. CDR3 nucleotide sequence: TGTGCCAGCAGCTTAGAGGAGACTAGCGGGGGAGGAAATGAGCAGTTCTTC. Translated: CASSLEETSGGGNEQFF. The entire variable domain, with the rest obtained from reference TRBV7-9 and TRBJ2-1, is as follows: DTGVSQNPRHKITKRGQNVTFRCDPISEHNRLYWYRQTLGQGPEFLTYFQNEAQLEKSRLLSDRFSAERPKGSFSTLEIQRTEQGDSAMYLCASSLEETSGGGNEQFFGPGTRLTVL.

This clonotype was recorded a few times. This chain links TRBV12-3 or TRBV12-4 with TRBJ2-1; 7 bases fit TRBD2. The CDR3 is made up of 16 amino acids. V dropped 4 bases and J dropped 4; count of bases not matched to a gene: 10. The CDR3 protein is CASSSSGAERYNEQFF. CDR3 DNA sequence: TGTGCCAGCAGTTCCAGCGGGGCCGAACGATACAATGAGCAGTTCTTC.

This clonotype was counted a few times. The rearrangement links TRBV7-2 to TRBJ2-3; D remains ambiguous. This CDR3 contains 15 residues. Germline V gene lookup returns CDR1 SGHTA and CDR2 FQGNSA. The V end was cut by 2 bases, the J end by 1 base, with 10 bases between. CDR3 residues: CASSLLDSRTDTQYF. In DNA form, the CDR3 reads TGTGCCAGCAGCTTATTAGACTCACGCACAGATACGCAGTATTTT.

V is TRBV12-3 or TRBV12-4 and J is TRBJ2-7, with D maybe TRBD1 (5 bases). This CDR3 region has 16 residues. V was shortened by 7 bases and J by 7 bases, with 26 bases between the two germline ends. DNA of the CDR3: TGTGCCAGCACGGATGAACAGGATCCCCTATGGGATGAGCAGTACTTC. This codes for CASTDEQDPLWDEQYF.

The chain joins TRBV4-1 to TRBJ1-2, with 7 bases aligning to TRBD1. Germline lookup yields CDR1 MGHRA and CDR2 YSYEKL. The CDR3 loop spans 14 amino acids. The V and J ends lost 1 base and 11 bases, in that order; junction bases with no gene match: 10. CDR3 in amino acids: CASSQGVGGPLYTF. CDR3 sequence (DNA): TGCGCCAGCAGCCAAGGTGTAGGGGGCCCATTATACACCTTC.

This clonotype has a handful of counts. CDR3 sequence: CASSLGGARNEQFF. CDR3 sequence (DNA): TGTGCCAGCAGCTTAGGGGGGGCGCGTAATGAGCAGTTCTTC. The rearrangement joins TRBV7-3 to TRBJ2-1; perhaps TRBD2 as D (7 bases). CDR1 is SGHTA, CDR2 FQGTGA, per germline. V was shortened by 2 bases and J by 7 bases, with 12 bases between the two germline ends. The CDR3 consists of 14 residues.

The gene calls are TRBV14 and TRBJ2-7, with D possibly being TRBD1 (6 bases). The germline V and J ends were trimmed by 1 base and 2 bases, with 15 bases remaining between them. The germline V gene has CDR1 SGHDN and CDR2 FVKESK. CDR3 length: 16 residues. This CDR3 is CASSQARGSKTYEQYF. The CDR3 DNA sequence: TGTGCCAGCAGCCAAGCCAGGGGCTCCAAAACCTACGAGCAGTACTTC.

This chain connects TRBV30 to TRBJ2-3, with 11 nucleotides matching TRBD2. This CDR3 is 16 amino acids long. V trimming: 2 bases; J trimming: 3 bases; junction bases outside the gene matches: 7. Germline V lookup: CDR1 GTSNPN, CDR2 SVGIG (reference sequence). The CDR3 DNA follows: TGTGCCTGGAGTAATATAGCGGGGGGGCCGACAGATACGCAGTATTTT. It encodes CAWSNIAGGPTDTQYF.

The chain combines TRBV6-5 with TRBJ1-5, with TRBD1 as a possible D gene (5 bases). Trimming left V 5 bases short and J 3 bases short, with 11 bases between. Germline loops: CDR1 MNHEY, CDR2 SVGAGI. The CDR3 extends over 14 amino acids. CDR3 sequence: CASSRGGFNQPQHF. CDR3 in DNA: TGTGCCAGCAGTCGGGGGGGATTCAATCAGCCCCAGCATTTT.

This clonotype was recorded a few times. The V call is TRBV5-1, the J call TRBJ2-1, with 9 bases identical to TRBD1. The CDR3 is 14 residues long. After removal of 4 bases from V and 8 bases from J, the junction contained 7 bases not matched to a gene. Germline CDR1 SGHRS, CDR2 YFSETQ. Here the CDR3 DNA reads TGCGCCAGCAGCCACAGGGGGCAATTGGATGAGCAGTTCTTC. It specifies CASSHRGQLDEQFF.

The gene calls are TRBV2 and TRBJ2-7; 8 bases line up with TRBD1. CDR3 length: 15 residues. The germline V gene encodes CDR1 SNHLY and CDR2 FYNNEI. The V gene end was trimmed by 6 bases and the J gene end by 0 bases; junction bases not matched to a gene: 7. The CDR3 bases are TGTGCCAGCAGCTGGACAGGGTCTAGCTCCTACGAGCAGTACTTC. Residues: CASSWTGSSSYEQYF. Combining the CDR3 with reference TRBV2 and TRBJ2-7 gives the whole variable domain EPEVTQTPSHQVTQMGQEVILRCVPISNHLYFYWYRQILGQKVEFLVSFYNNEISEKSEIFDDQFSVERPDGSNFTLKIRSTKLEDSAMYFCASSWTGSSSYEQYFGPGTRLTVT.

In its sample, this clonotype was seen a few times. V and J are TRBV27 and TRBJ1-1; 7 nucleotides align to TRBD1. The CDR3 runs to 12 residues. The junction had 6 bases not matched to a gene; V was cut back by 6 bases and J by 8 bases. Germline V gene sequence: CDR1 MNHEY, CDR2 SMNVEV (reference sequence). The CDR3 reads CASSSGTVEAFF. In DNA form, the CDR3 reads TGTGCCAGCAGCTCTGGGACAGTCGAAGCTTTCTTT.

The DNA of the CDR3 is TGCAGTGCCCTTCCGGGACAGGGTATTGAAAAACTGTTTTTT. Its translation: CSALPGQGIEKLFF. The V and J genes are TRBV20-1 and TRBJ1-4; 9 bases agree with TRBD1. Trimming cost V 6 bases and J 7 bases; bases outside gene matches: 9. The CDR3 sequence is 14 residues long. Germline loops: CDR1 DFQATT, CDR2 SNEGSKA (reference sequence).

This sequence joins TRBV10-3 and TRBJ2-7, with D perhaps TRBD1 or TRBD2 (7 bases each). The CDR3 totals 16 residues. The V gene lost 3 bases and the J gene lost 1 base, with 16 bases spanning the gap. Germline assignment: CDR1 ENHRY and CDR2 SYGVKD. Here the CDR3 reads CAISDRGGGGSYEQYF. Written as DNA, the CDR3 is TGTGCCATCAGTGATCGAGGGGGCGGGGGTTCCTACGAGCAGTACTTC.

The V gene is TRBV6-4, the J gene TRBJ2-1; TRBD1 is a possible D gene (6 bases). Germline values: CDR1 MRHNA, CDR2 SNTAGT. This CDR3 comprises 14 residues. V lost 6 bases and J 2 bases, leaving 11 bases between the germline ends. The CDR3 DNA is TGTGCCAGCAGAGAGGACAGTCCCTACAATGAGCAGTTCTTC. Encoded protein: CASREDSPYNEQFF.

About this clonotype: A much larger clone lies a single base off, so this may be a read error. V is TRBV29-1 and J is TRBJ2-7, with unresolved D. Germline CDR1 and CDR2: SQVTM and ANQGSEA. Trimming took off 0 bases at V and 5 bases at J, with 5 bases between the two ends. The CDR3 is made up of 11 amino acids. CDR3 DNA: TGCAGCGTTGAAGATCGCCACGAGCAGTACTTC. It encodes CSVEDRHEQYF.